The 30 T cell receptor beta chains reported below all come from one sample, sequenced in a study of T cells after somatic rescue of genetic block. Assay used: immunoSEQ multiplex PCR; TCRdb lists only in-frame clones, some missing. This table holds more than 65,000 clones, roughly 93% found once. The sample consisted of peripheral blood mononuclear cells (PBMCs). The receptors stem from a young man.

This chain's CDR3 is CASSPRQDGELFF. CDR3 DNA: TGTGCCAGCAGCCCGAGACAGGACGGGGAGCTGTTTTTT. The chain links TRBV4-2 to TRBJ2-2, with a weak D call TRBD1 (6 bases). The CDR3 length is 13 residues. Germline CDR1 LGHNA, CDR2 YNFKEQ. V lost 4 bases to trimming and J lost 7 bases, with 10 bases between them.

The chain combines TRBV6-5 with TRBJ1-6; tentatively, D is TRBD1 (6 bases). This CDR3 has 14 residues. V was shortened by 8 bases and J by 8 bases, with 16 bases between the two germline ends. Germline V CDR1 and CDR2: MNHEY, SVGAGI. CDR3 DNA sequence: TGTGCCAGCCGCAAAGGGGACAACGATTCACCCCTCCACTTT. Protein product: CASRKGDNDSPLHF.

This rearrangement joins TRBV7-9 to TRBJ2-3, with D uncertain. Trimming removed 3 bases from V and 11 bases from J, with 12 bases in between. CDR3 size: 12 residues. Looked up from germline, CDR1 is SEHNR and CDR2 is FQNEAQ (reference sequence). The CDR3 sequence is CASSFQGPRQYF. DNA of the CDR3: TGTGCCAGCAGCTTTCAAGGGCCGAGGCAGTATTTT. Full variable domain (missing parts from reference TRBV7-9 and TRBJ2-3): DTGVSQNPRHKITKRGQNVTFRCDPISEHNRLYWYRQTLGQGPEFLTYFQNEAQLEKSRLLSDRFSAERPKGSFSTLEIQRTEQGDSAMYLCASSFQGPRQYFGPGTRLTVL.

The rearrangement links TRBV6-6 to TRBJ2-7; TRBD1 agrees at 7 bases. Looked up from germline, CDR1 is MNHNY and CDR2 is SVGAGI (reference sequence). The V gene end was trimmed by 6 bases and the J gene end by 2 bases; junction bases not matched to a gene: 7. This CDR3 contains 14 residues. The CDR3: CASSRQGPPYEQYF. DNA for the CDR3: TGTGCCAGCAGCCGACAGGGACCCCCCTACGAGCAGTACTTC.

The chain carries TRBV14 and TRBJ1-1, with TRBD1 matching 7 bases. CDR1 is SGHDN and CDR2 is FVKESK in the germline V gene. The CDR3 extends over 20 amino acids. V was pared by 3 bases and J by 0 bases, with 19 bases of the junction left unmatched. Here the CDR3 reads CASSHSALQGGPNMNTEAFF. In nucleotides, the CDR3 is TGTGCCAGCAGCCACTCAGCCCTCCAGGGGGGCCCAAATATGAACACTGAAGCTTTCTTT.

The genes are TRBV29-1 and TRBJ1-5; no reliable D call. Trimming shortened V by 4 bases and J by 3 bases, and 10 bases separated the two germline ends. The CDR3 loop spans 13 amino acids. Germline-derived CDR1 and CDR2 are SQVTM and ANQGSEA. The CDR3 sequence is CSVVTGNNQPQHF. CDR3 bases: TGCAGCGTTGTGACCGGGAACAATCAGCCCCAGCATTTT.

The CDR3 bases are TGTGCCAGCAGCTTACACGGGACAGCGACGCAGTTCTTC. This sequence encodes CASSLHGTATQFF. This chain joins TRBV7-6 and TRBJ2-1; 7 nucleotides agree with TRBD1. CDR1 is SGHVS and CDR2 is FNYEAQ in the germline V gene. With 2 bases clipped from V and 12 bases from J, the junction kept 7 bases outside the gene matches. The CDR3 is made up of 13 amino acids.

The rearrangement links TRBV28 to TRBJ2-7; TRBD1 might be the D (6 bases). The V end was cut by 8 bases, the J end by 5 bases, with 19 bases between. This CDR3 contains 14 residues. Germline CDR1 MDHEN, CDR2 SYDVKM. The CDR3 sequence is CASSEPPTGNEQYF. The CDR3 region has the DNA TGTGCCAGCTCCGAACCCCCGACAGGAAACGAGCAGTACTTC.

The chain carries TRBV5-4 and TRBJ2-7; TRBD2 aligns across 13 bases. V shed 4 bases, J shed 4 bases, and the junction held 2 bases outside the gene matches. The germline V gene encodes CDR1 SGHNT and CDR2 YYREEE (reference sequence). There are 14 residues in the CDR3. The CDR3 is CASSRGLAGYEQYF. CDR3 DNA: TGTGCCAGCAGCAGGGGACTAGCGGGATACGAGCAGTACTTC.

This sequence joins TRBV30 and TRBJ1-6, with TRBD1 as a possible D gene (6 bases). Trimming cost V 2 bases and J 0 bases, with 20 bases left between them. This CDR3 is built from 19 residues. Germline assignment: CDR1 GTSNPN and CDR2 SVGIG (reference sequence). The chain's CDR3 is CAWSPRRAGADSYNSPLHF. In DNA, the CDR3 is TGTGCCTGGAGTCCCCGCCGGGCAGGGGCGGACTCCTATAATTCACCCCTCCACTTT.

As DNA, the CDR3 is TGTGCCATCAGTGAGGGAAGCTTCAATGAGCAGTTCTTC. Its protein product is CAISEGSFNEQFF. The rearrangement links TRBV10-3 to TRBJ2-1; D unresolved. The CDR3 length is 13 residues. Trimming took off 2 bases at V and 6 bases at J, with 8 bases between the two ends. Germline V gene data show CDR1 as ENHRY and CDR2 as SYGVKD.

This sequence joins TRBV18 and TRBJ2-4; 8 nucleotides line up with TRBD1. The V gene's germline CDR1 is KGHSH and CDR2 LQKENI. CDR3 size: 20 residues. The V gene end was trimmed by 4 bases and the J gene end by 0 bases; junction bases not matched to a gene: 17. The CDR3 reads CASSRQTGTGPRLAKNIQYF. The CDR3, as DNA: TGTGCCAGCTCACGACAAACCGGGACAGGCCCCCGACTAGCCAAAAACATTCAGTACTTC. The full variable domain, with the rest looked up from reference TRBV18 and TRBJ2-4, is NAGVMQNPRHLVRRRGQEARLRCSPMKGHSHVYWYRQLPEEGLKFMVYLQKENIIDESGMPKERFSAEFPKEGPSILRIQQVVRGDSAAYFCASSRQTGTGPRLAKNIQYFGAGTRLSVL.

CDR3 DNA sequence: TGCGCCAGCAGCCAAGATGGGGGGAGAAGCAATCAGCCCCAGCATTTT. Its translation is CASSQDGGRSNQPQHF. The chain has TRBV4-1 and TRBJ1-5, with D perhaps matching TRBD1 (5 bases). V lost 0 bases and J lost 1, with 10 bases in between. The germline CDR1 and CDR2 sequences are MGHRA and YSYEKL. The CDR3 has 16 residues.

The chain has TRBV9 and TRBJ2-7, with TRBD2 identical over 8 bases. Germline CDR1 reads SGDLS; CDR2 reads YYNGEE. V was pared by 4 bases and J by 2 bases, with 11 bases of the junction left unmatched. This CDR3 is 16 amino acids long. The chain's CDR3 is CASSPPTGGGPYEQYF. The CDR3 coding sequence is TGTGCCAGCAGCCCACCCACTGGCGGGGGGCCCTACGAGCAGTACTTC.

This clone was recorded once. The V call is TRBV28, the J call TRBJ2-5; D is undetermined. V was shortened by 8 bases and J by 2 bases, with 12 bases between the two germline ends. The CDR3 has 13 residues. Germline lookup yields CDR1 MDHEN and CDR2 SYDVKM. The CDR3 nucleotides read TGTGCCAGCTACGACACGCTACAAGAGACCCAGTACTTC. Translating it yields CASYDTLQETQYF.

The chain combines TRBV19 with TRBJ1-1; TRBD1 agrees at 9 bases. Per germline, CDR1 LNHDA and CDR2 SQIVND (reference sequence). The CDR3 has 16 residues. J lost 4 bases, V lost 4 bases, and 10 bases had no gene match. The CDR3 protein is CASSTQRQGVGTEAFF. As DNA, the CDR3 is TGTGCCAGTAGTACCCAACGACAGGGGGTGGGCACTGAAGCTTTCTTT.

V and J are TRBV19 and TRBJ2-5; the D is unclear. The closer fit of TRBJ2-7 to the DNA end suggests the J call may be wrong. CDR3 length equals 12 residues. Germline CDR1 reads LNHDA; CDR2 reads SQIVND (reference sequence). CDR3 loop: CATKGNSYEQYF. DNA of the CDR3: TGTGCCACCAAGGGAAACTCCTACGAGCAGTACTTC.

The gene calls are TRBV27 and TRBJ1-5, with D unresolved. Germline V gives CDR1 MNHEY, CDR2 SMNVEV (reference sequence). CDR3 length equals 15 residues. V dropped 4 bases and J dropped 0 bases, with 10 bases sitting between them. Here the CDR3 reads CASSSGVDSNQPQHF. In DNA, the CDR3 is TGTGCCAGCAGTTCCGGGGTCGATAGCAATCAGCCCCAGCATTTT.

CDR3 residues: CASSPGTGNQPQHF. CDR3 DNA sequence: TGTGCCAGCTCACCGGGGACAGGAAATCAGCCCCAGCATTTT. The rearrangement joins TRBV18 to TRBJ1-5; 8 positions match TRBD1. Germline CDR1 KGHSH, CDR2 LQKENI. CDR3 size: 14 residues. V trimming: 3 bases; J trimming: 4 bases; junction bases outside the gene matches: 2.

The chain employs TRBV4-3 and TRBJ2-3, with D possibly matching TRBD1 (6 bases). This CDR3 is built from 15 residues. Trimming cost V 0 bases and J 2 bases, with 9 bases left between them. The germline CDR1 and CDR2 sequences are LGHNA and YSLEER. CDR3 DNA: TGCGCCAGCAGCCAAGACTACAGGGACACAGATACGCAGTATTTT. It translates to CASSQDYRDTDTQYF.

This clone was seen once. The V and J genes are TRBV4-3 and TRBJ2-5; 8 bases line up with TRBD1. Near its end, the DNA agrees better with TRBJ2-7, so the J call may be wrong. Per germline, CDR1 LGHNA and CDR2 YSLEER. The CDR3 is 16 amino acids. Here the CDR3 DNA reads TGCGCCAGCAGCCAAGATCTACAGGGGGGATTCTACGAGCAGTACTTC. Its protein product is CASSQDLQGGFYEQYF.

This chain uses TRBV5-1 with TRBJ1-2, with no clear D. The CDR3 extends over 14 amino acids. Trimming took 0 bases from V and 4 from J, leaving 10 bases between them. Germline-derived CDR1 and CDR2 are SGHRS and YFSETQ. CDR3 residues: CASSLGSEVYGYTF. The CDR3 DNA reads as TGCGCCAGCAGCTTGGGGTCCGAGGTCTATGGCTACACCTTC.

This chain links TRBV6-1 with TRBJ1-6; 7 bases align to TRBD1. This CDR3 has 14 residues. The germline gives CDR1 MNHNS, CDR2 SASEGT. After removal of 5 bases from V and 7 bases from J, the junction contained 5 bases not matched to a gene. CDR3 loop: CASSRDSFNSPLHF. CDR3 DNA sequence: TGTGCCAGCAGTCGGGACAGCTTCAATTCACCCCTCCACTTT.

The chain's CDR3 is CASSFSQGAREQYF. For the CDR3, the DNA is TGTGCCAGCAGCTTTTCTCAGGGGGCGAGGGAGCAGTACTTC. V and J are TRBV5-6 and TRBJ2-7; 8 bases are a match to TRBD1. V was clipped by 2 bases and J by 7 bases; unmatched bases: 8. Germline CDR1 and CDR2: SGHDT and YYEEEE. The CDR3 sequence is 14 residues long.

The V and J genes are TRBV6-5 and TRBJ1-4; a weak D match, TRBD1 (5 bases). Looked up from germline, CDR1 is MNHEY and CDR2 is SVGAGI. Between the trimmed V and J ends, which lost 0 bases and 6 bases, there was a span of 11 bases. The CDR3 is 15 amino acids. The CDR3 loop reads CASSYSRGTYEKLFF. The CDR3 nucleotides are TGTGCCAGCAGTTACTCAAGGGGAACGTATGAAAAACTGTTTTTT.

This chain connects TRBV19 to TRBJ1-2; D is possibly TRBD1 (6 bases). The ends were cut back, 3 bases at V and 2 bases at J, with 13 bases in the middle. Germline loops: CDR1 LNHDA, CDR2 SQIVND (reference sequence). There are 15 residues in the CDR3. CDR3 loop: CASSIWRDTNYGYTF. The DNA for the CDR3 is TGTGCCAGTAGTATCTGGAGGGACACCAACTATGGCTACACCTTC.

The V call is TRBV2, the J call TRBJ1-1; D call uncertain. Deletions cut 8 bases from V and 5 bases from J, with 9 bases between. The CDR3 totals 11 residues. The germline CDR1 and CDR2 sequences are SNHLY and FYNNEI. CDR3 amino acids: CASDRRTEAFF. The DNA for the CDR3 is TGTGCCAGCGATAGGAGGACTGAAGCTTTCTTT.

This clone was counted once. The chain has TRBV7-9 and TRBJ1-5; the D gene is possibly TRBD1 (5 bases). Trimming cost V 4 bases and J 1 base, with 14 bases left between them. From germline, CDR1 is SEHNR and CDR2 FQNEAQ (reference sequence). This CDR3 has 16 residues. As DNA, the CDR3 is TGTGCCAGCAGCTCAGGGCGGGGTACGAGCAATCAGCCCCAGCATTTT. Its protein is CASSSGRGTSNQPQHF. The full variable domain, completed using reference TRBV7-9 and TRBJ1-5, is DTGVSQNPRHKITKRGQNVTFRCDPISEHNRLYWYRQTLGQGPEFLTYFQNEAQLEKSRLLSDRFSAERPKGSFSTLEIQRTEQGDSAMYLCASSSGRGTSNQPQHFGDGTRLSIL.

This clone was seen once. This sequence joins TRBV30 and TRBJ1-3; a weak D match, TRBD1 (5 bases). The CDR3 extends over 15 amino acids. Deletions cut 5 bases from V and 0 bases from J, with 14 bases between. The germline V gene has CDR1 GTSNPN and CDR2 SVGIG (reference sequence). The CDR3 sequence is CAWSGAVLSGNTIYF. Written as DNA, the CDR3 is TGTGCCTGGTCCGGGGCTGTACTCTCTGGAAACACCATATATTTT.

The rearrangement links TRBV6-5 to TRBJ2-7, with TRBD1 identical over 8 bases. Germline lookup yields CDR1 MNHEY and CDR2 SVGAGI. The V and J ends lost 4 bases and 2 bases, in that order; junction bases with no gene match: 10. The CDR3 spans 16 residues. In DNA, the CDR3 is TGTGCCAGCAGTTCCGCCCGGACAGGGAGAACCTACGAGCAGTACTTC. Translating it yields CASSSARTGRTYEQYF.